These 30 T cell receptor beta chains were all obtained from the same sample, sequenced in a study of shared clonotypes between healthy human individuals. Measured with immunoSEQ multiplex PCR; TCRdb has only the in-frame clones, and not every one. The sample records about 2 million clones, approximately 95% being singletons. Sequencing input: naive CD4+ T cells sorted from blood. The subset: CD45RA+ positively selected. The receptor source for this set is a man between 18 and 29 years old in good health.

On this clone itself: This may arise from a read error, as a much more abundant clone is one base away. Other DNA sequences of this sample code for an identical CDR3. The J gene is TRBJ2-7, the V gene TRBV5-1; D unclear. From germline, CDR1 is SGHRS and CDR2 YFSETQ. Trimming took 2 bases from V and 4 from J, leaving 4 bases between them. The CDR3 length is 11 residues. In nucleotides, the CDR3 is TGCGCCAGCAGCTTCGGGTACGAGCAGTACTTC. This codes for CASSFGYEQYF.

The genes are TRBV11-2 and TRBJ2-7; D perhaps matches TRBD1 (6 bases). CDR1 is SGHAT and CDR2 is FQNNGV in the germline V gene. Between the trimmed V and J ends, which lost 0 bases and 6 bases, there was a span of 12 bases. There are 14 residues in the CDR3. The CDR3 coding sequence is TGTGCCAGCAGCTTAGAGGGGGCCCCCCGCGAGCAGTACTTC. It yields the protein CASSLEGAPREQYF.

This clone has only one observation. The gene calls are TRBV6-1 and TRBJ2-1; D possibly corresponds to TRBD2 (7 bases). Trimming cost V 6 bases and J 7 bases, with 13 bases left between them. The CDR3 totals 13 residues. CDR1 and CDR2 (germline): MNHNS, SASEGT. CDR3 loop: CASRQGGANEQFF. Here the CDR3 DNA reads TGTGCCAGCAGACAGGGAGGGGCAAATGAGCAGTTCTTC.

The J gene is TRBJ2-5, the V gene TRBV29-1; 11 bases align to TRBD2. CDR3 length: 14 amino acids. Germline trimming cut 6 bases from V and 2 bases from J; bases unmatched to any gene: 5. Germline V gives CDR1 SQVTM, CDR2 ANQGSEA. The CDR3 protein is CSVGGLAAQETQYF. CDR3 nucleotide sequence: TGCAGCGTGGGGGGACTAGCGGCTCAAGAGACCCAGTACTTC.

On this clone itself: The sample carries other DNA sequences with the same CDR3. The rearrangement joins TRBV30 to TRBJ1-4; weak D call: TRBD1 (6 bases). The CDR3 is 14 residues long. Trimming left V 0 bases short and J 7 bases short, with 12 bases between. Germline V lookup: CDR1 GTSNPN, CDR2 SVGIG (reference sequence). CDR3 sequence (DNA): TGTGCCTGGAGTGTAGGGGGAGGAGGTGAAAAACTGTTTTTT. Its protein product is CAWSVGGGGEKLFF.

Points on this clone: Other DNA sequences in this specimen translate into the identical CDR3. V usage is TRBV5-1 and J usage is TRBJ1-4; 7 bases are shared with TRBD1. This CDR3 contains 14 residues. Losses at the gene ends were 2 bases for V and 7 bases for J; bases not matched to a gene: 5. CDR1 SGHRS and CDR2 YFSETQ come from the germline V gene. The CDR3 nucleotides read TGCGCCAGCAGCTTTCAGGGGGGCGGTGAAAAACTGTTTTTT. This translates into CASSFQGGGEKLFF. The full variable domain, its missing parts supplied by reference TRBV5-1 and TRBJ1-4, is KAGVTQTPRYLIKTRGQQVTLSCSPISGHRSVSWYQQTPGQGLQFLFEYFSETQRNKGNFPGRFSGRQFSNSRSEMNVSTLELGDSALYLCASSFQGGGEKLFFGSGTQLSVL.

The chain joins TRBV19 to TRBJ1-2, with D maybe TRBD1 (6 bases). This CDR3 contains 15 residues. Trimming removed 5 bases at V and 4 bases at J, with 17 bases between. The germline CDR1 and CDR2 sequences are LNHDA and SQIVND (reference sequence). This CDR3 reads CASSATGGGGYGYTF. DNA of the CDR3: TGTGCCAGTAGTGCCACCGGGGGAGGGGGCTATGGCTACACCTTC.

This clone has just one count. The CDR3 here is CASSLGQGEENGYTF. The CDR3 nucleotides read TGTGCCAGCAGCTTGGGACAGGGGGAAGAAAATGGCTACACCTTC. The V and J genes are TRBV5-4 and TRBJ1-2; the match to TRBD1 covers 9 bases. The CDR3 is 15 amino acids. V lost 0 bases, J lost 6 bases, and 6 bases stayed unmatched. CDR1 is SGHNT and CDR2 is YYREEE in the germline V gene (reference sequence). Combining the CDR3 with reference TRBV5-4 and TRBJ1-2 gives the whole variable domain ETGVTQSPTHLIKTRGQQVTLRCSSQSGHNTVSWYQQALGQGPQFIFQYYREEENGRGNFPPRFSGLQFPNYSSELNVNALELDDSALYLCASSLGQGEENGYTFGSGTRLTVV.

This clone was seen repeatedly, ten times or more. This chain uses TRBV27 with TRBJ1-1; a possible D gene is TRBD1 (5 bases). This CDR3 contains 12 residues. The germline V and J ends were trimmed by 1 base and 7 bases, with 7 bases remaining between them. Germline V gives CDR1 MNHEY, CDR2 SMNVEV (reference sequence). CDR3 sequence: CASSLYGGEAFF. The CDR3 DNA sequence: TGTGCCAGCAGTTTATATGGGGGTGAAGCTTTCTTT.

This clone was counted a single time. The rearrangement joins TRBV30 to TRBJ1-2; 8 positions agree with TRBD1. Germline V gene data show CDR1 as GTSNPN and CDR2 as SVGIG (reference sequence). The V and J ends lost 4 bases and 4 bases, in that order; junction bases with no gene match: 5. The CDR3 spans 13 residues. The CDR3 DNA follows: TGTGCCTGGAACATACAGGGGGGCTATGGCTACACCTTC. Protein sequence: CAWNIQGGYGYTF. Based on the CDR3 plus reference TRBV30 and TRBJ1-2, the full variable domain is SQTIHQWPATLVQPVGSPLSLECTVEGTSNPNLYWYRQAAGRGLQLLFYSVGIGQISSEVPQNLSASRPQDRQFILSSKKLLLSDSGFYLCAWNIQGGYGYTFGSGTRLTVV.

The chain uses TRBV13 and TRBJ2-7; D remains ambiguous. V was shortened by 4 bases and J by 0 bases, with 13 bases between the two germline ends. Germline V gene sequence: CDR1 PRHDT, CDR2 FYEKMQ (reference sequence). CDR3 length equals 15 residues. Here the CDR3 DNA reads TGTGCCAGCAGCTCCTTAAAGGTCAACTCCTACGAGCAGTACTTC. It yields the protein CASSSLKVNSYEQYF.

V is TRBV2 and J is TRBJ2-5; D remains unclear. Deletions cut 2 bases from V and 2 bases from J, with 18 bases between. This CDR3 has 17 residues. CDR1 and CDR2 (germline): SNHLY, FYNNEI. Here the CDR3 reads CASSEMFWSAEQETQYF. The DNA of the CDR3 is TGTGCCAGCAGTGAAATGTTCTGGTCGGCGGAACAAGAGACCCAGTACTTC.

The chain employs TRBV19 and TRBJ2-5; possible D gene TRBD2, 6 bases. Per the germline V gene, CDR1 is LNHDA and CDR2 is SQIVND (reference sequence). The CDR3 spans 14 residues. The V end lost 6 bases, the J end lost 2 bases, and 13 bases lay between the germline ends. The CDR3 sequence: CASSYYGGQETQYF. For the CDR3, the DNA is TGTGCCAGTAGCTACTATGGGGGGCAAGAGACCCAGTACTTC.

On this clone: This specimen includes other DNA sequences encoding the same CDR3. This chain uses TRBV9 with TRBJ1-2, with 8 bases identical to TRBD1. Per the germline V gene, CDR1 is SGDLS and CDR2 is YYNGEE. V lost 2 bases, J lost 4 bases, and 4 bases stayed unmatched. CDR3 length equals 14 residues. The DNA for the CDR3 is TGTGCCAGCAGCGTTACCGGGACAGGCTATGGCTACACCTTC. It specifies CASSVTGTGYGYTF.

This clone has a single count. The same CDR3 also results from other DNA sequences found in this sample. The V and J genes are TRBV5-1 and TRBJ2-5; D might be TRBD1 or TRBD2, each matching 5 bases. V shed 0 bases and J shed 4 bases, with 7 bases lying between them. Germline V CDR1 and CDR2: SGHRS, YFSETQ. CDR3 size: 13 residues. The CDR3 nucleotides read TGCGCCAGCAGCTTGGTTGGGGGAGAGACCCAGTACTTC. Amino acids: CASSLVGGETQYF.

The gene calls are TRBV29-1 and TRBJ2-1; TRBD2 agrees at 8 bases. Germline V gene data show CDR1 as SQVTM and CDR2 as ANQGSEA. V was pared by 5 bases and J by 10 bases, with 7 bases of the junction left unmatched. This CDR3 contains 12 residues. CDR3 sequence (DNA): TGCAGCGTTCAGGGCGGGGGGAGAGAGCAGTTCTTC. Translation: CSVQGGGREQFF.

The rearrangement uses TRBV6-5 and TRBJ2-7; TRBD1 agrees at 9 bases. J was trimmed by 2 bases and V by 5 bases; bases with no gene match: 7. The CDR3 sequence is 15 residues long. CDR1 is MNHEY, CDR2 SVGAGI, per germline. The DNA for the CDR3 is TGTGCCAGCAGTCTAGGACAGGGGCGGACCTACGAGCAGTACTTC. This encodes CASSLGQGRTYEQYF.

The V gene is TRBV5-1, the J gene TRBJ2-2, with TRBD1 as a possible D gene (5 bases). V was cut by 4 bases and J by 3 bases, with 10 bases left in between. The length of the CDR3 is 14 residues. The V gene's germline CDR1 is SGHRS and CDR2 YFSETQ. CDR3 nucleotide sequence: TGCGCCAGCAGCATCCGGACATACACCGGGGAGCTGTTTTTT. As protein: CASSIRTYTGELFF.

V gene TRBV19 combines with J gene TRBJ1-2; D gene uncertain. In germline, CDR1 is LNHDA, CDR2 SQIVND (reference sequence). The CDR3 totals 12 residues. V lost 8 bases to trimming and J lost 7 bases, with 14 bases between them. This CDR3 reads CASAYGTFGYTF. CDR3 coding DNA: TGTGCCAGTGCCTACGGAACATTTGGCTACACCTTC.

To note about this clone: The identical CDR3 is also encoded by other nucleotide sequences in the sample. This chain links TRBV5-1 with TRBJ2-2; 7 bases are shared with TRBD2. The CDR3 is 16 residues long. V dropped 0 bases and J dropped 1; count of bases not matched to a gene: 3. The V gene's germline CDR1 is SGHRS and CDR2 YFSETQ. CDR3 loop: CASSLALAGNTGELFF. The CDR3 DNA reads as TGCGCCAGCAGCTTGGCATTAGCGGGGAACACCGGGGAGCTGTTTTTT.

The rearrangement links TRBV10-3 to TRBJ2-2, with 10 positions matching TRBD2. CDR3 length equals 15 residues. Germline CDR1 ENHRY, CDR2 SYGVKD. The ends lost 10 bases at V and 1 base at J; junction bases unmatched: 6. CDR3 sequence: CATGWTSGNTGELFF. The CDR3 region has the DNA TGTGCCACCGGATGGACTAGCGGGAACACCGGGGAGCTGTTTTTT.

The chain carries TRBV18 and TRBJ1-4; 8 bases are shared with TRBD1. V shed 5 bases and J 6 bases; nucleotides not matched to a gene: 14. Germline V gives CDR1 KGHSH, CDR2 LQKENI. CDR3 length: 17 residues. DNA of the CDR3: TGTGCCAGCTCATCTCAGGGACAGGTCCGGGGGTATGAAAAACTGTTTTTT. This sequence encodes CASSSQGQVRGYEKLFF.

The chain has TRBV7-9 and TRBJ1-1, with D tentatively TRBD1 (5 bases). Trimming shortened V by 0 bases and J by 4 bases, and 6 bases separated the two germline ends. The CDR3 runs 13 residues. Germline CDR1 and CDR2: SEHNR and FQNEAQ (reference sequence). CDR3 DNA sequence: TGTGCCAGCAGCTTAGCGACAGCCACTGAAGCTTTCTTT. This codes for CASSLATATEAFF. Complete variable domain (other parts from reference TRBV7-9 and TRBJ1-1): DTGVSQNPRHKITKRGQNVTFRCDPISEHNRLYWYRQTLGQGPEFLTYFQNEAQLEKSRLLSDRFSAERPKGSFSTLEIQRTEQGDSAMYLCASSLATATEAFFGQGTRLTVV.

V and J are TRBV6-5 and TRBJ2-3; D remains ambiguous. This CDR3 region has 15 residues. Trimming pared 5 bases from V and 2 bases from J, leaving 14 bases between. Germline V gene sequence: CDR1 MNHEY, CDR2 SVGAGI. CDR3 sequence: CASSAVGRVTDTQYF. CDR3 DNA: TGTGCCAGCAGTGCTGTCGGAAGGGTCACAGATACGCAGTATTTT.

J is TRBJ2-1 and V is TRBV7-9; perhaps TRBD1 as D (6 bases). The V end was cut by 4 bases, the J end by 7 bases, with 20 bases between. Germline assignment: CDR1 SEHNR and CDR2 FQNEAQ (reference sequence). CDR3 length equals 16 residues. CDR3 DNA sequence: TGTGCCAGCAGCTCTTCACCGGGACAAAGGCAGAATGAGCAGTTCTTC. Translated: CASSSSPGQRQNEQFF.

V gene TRBV30 combines with J gene TRBJ2-7; D ambiguous. The length of the CDR3 is 12 residues. V lost 4 bases to trimming and J lost 5 bases, with 12 bases between them. Germline values: CDR1 GTSNPN, CDR2 SVGIG (reference sequence). The CDR3 region is CAWKRVGDEQYF. The CDR3 bases are TGTGCCTGGAAAAGGGTTGGCGACGAGCAGTACTTC.

The rearrangement uses TRBV30 and TRBJ1-4, with a weak D call TRBD1 (6 bases). The CDR3 spans 14 residues. Germline V CDR1 and CDR2: GTSNPN, SVGIG (reference sequence). The V and J ends lost 4 bases and 4 bases respectively, with 13 bases between them. Here the CDR3 DNA reads TGTGCCTGGACCGGACAGTTTTATAATGAAAAACTGTTTTTT. It is translated as CAWTGQFYNEKLFF.

J is TRBJ1-6 and V is TRBV30; D is unresolved. CDR3 length: 13 residues. Trimming removed 3 bases from V and 4 bases from J, with 7 bases in between. CDR1 is GTSNPN and CDR2 is SVGIG in the germline V gene (reference sequence). The CDR3 nucleotides are TGTGCCTGGAGAGTAGAGTATAATTCACCCCTCCACTTT. Encoded protein: CAWRVEYNSPLHF.

The CDR3 coding sequence is TGTGCCAGCAGCCAAGTTTGGGGCGGCACAGATACGCAGTATTTT. Translated, it gives CASSQVWGGTDTQYF. V gene TRBV4-2 combines with J gene TRBJ2-3; possibly TRBD1 for D (5 bases). CDR1 and CDR2 (germline): LGHNA, YNFKEQ. The CDR3 totals 15 residues. Between the trimmed V and J ends, which lost 1 base and 1 base, there was a span of 9 bases.

The table lists this clone with a count of one. This chain links TRBV7-8 with TRBJ1-4; maybe TRBD1 (5 bases). The CDR3 has 16 residues. The germline V and J ends were trimmed by 0 bases and 6 bases, with 14 bases remaining between them. Looked up from germline, CDR1 is SGHVS and CDR2 is FQNEAQ. Here the CDR3 reads CASSLAKGLAYEKLFF. The CDR3 nucleotides are TGTGCCAGCAGCTTAGCGAAGGGGCTTGCTTATGAAAAACTGTTTTTT.